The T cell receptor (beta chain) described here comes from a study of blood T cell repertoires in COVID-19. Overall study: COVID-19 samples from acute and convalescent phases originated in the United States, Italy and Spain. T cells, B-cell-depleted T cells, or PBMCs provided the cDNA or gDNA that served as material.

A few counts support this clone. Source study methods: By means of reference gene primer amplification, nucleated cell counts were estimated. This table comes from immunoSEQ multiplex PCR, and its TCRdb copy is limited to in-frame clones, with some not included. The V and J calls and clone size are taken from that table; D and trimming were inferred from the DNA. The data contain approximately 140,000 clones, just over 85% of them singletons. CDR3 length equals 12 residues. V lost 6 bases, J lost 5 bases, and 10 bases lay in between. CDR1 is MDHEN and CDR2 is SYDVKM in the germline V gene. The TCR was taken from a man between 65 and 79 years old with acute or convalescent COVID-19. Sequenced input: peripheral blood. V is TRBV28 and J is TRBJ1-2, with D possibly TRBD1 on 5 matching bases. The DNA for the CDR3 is TGTGCCAGCAGCCCGACAGTTTATGGCTACACCTTC. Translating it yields CASSPTVYGYTF.